This T cell receptor beta chain was retrieved from a study of long-term antiretroviral therapy in people with HIV. Researchers secured at least one pre-ART and at least two post-ART PBMC samples from each donor. Notes on the study in general: Sampling of blood ran from the mid-2000s to the late 2010s, and older ART regimens were possibly in use.

With regard to this clone: The antigen is unknown.

Germline V lookup: CDR1 KGHSH, CDR2 LQKENI. Trimming stripped 6 bases from V and 1 base from J, with 6 bases between. This CDR3 has 12 amino acids. An immunoSEQ assay, version v3.0, was performed at survey level. The data were produced by immunoSEQ multiplex PCR, yet TCRdb's version contains in-frame clones alone and is incomplete. The sample holds about 29,000 clones, less than 90% seen once. The V and J genes are TRBV18 and TRBJ2-5; D ambiguous. This sequence originates from a man aged 50 to 60 with HIV. Material: unsorted PBMCs, obtained roughly 5 years before starting antiretroviral therapy. The CDR3, as DNA: TGTGCCAGCTCCCTCGGCCAAGAGACCCAGTACTTC. Protein: CASSLGQETQYF.